One and the same sample provided the 26 T cell receptor beta chains below, sequenced in a study of blood T cell repertoires in COVID-19. The repertoire was sequenced with immunoSEQ multiplex PCR; TCRdb's copy has only in-frame clones and lacks some. The sample consists of under 300,000 clones, 83% of them appearing once. The sequencing sample was made of peripheral blood. These receptors came from a woman aged 45-65 years who had recovered from COVID-19.

The CDR3 nucleotides read TGTGCCTGGAGTCGACAGGGGAATGGCAATCAGCCCCAGCATTTT. Protein sequence: CAWSRQGNGNQPQHF. The V and J genes are TRBV30 and TRBJ1-5; 8 nucleotides align to TRBD1. Germline CDR1 reads GTSNPN; CDR2 reads SVGIG (reference sequence). The CDR3 has 15 residues. V was clipped by 2 bases and J by 2 bases; unmatched bases: 5.

This clone is a singleton in its sample. DNA of the CDR3: TGTGCCAGCAGCTTGAGCAGGGGGCAGACTGAAGCTTTCTTT. It codes for CASSLSRGQTEAFF. V and J are TRBV5-4 and TRBJ1-1; 8 bases match TRBD1. This CDR3 comprises 14 residues. The V segment lost 1 base and the J segment 5 bases; nucleotides outside the gene matches: 4. Looked up from germline, CDR1 is SGHNT and CDR2 is YYREEE (reference sequence). Together with reference TRBV5-4 and TRBJ1-1, the CDR3 gives the full variable domain: ETGVTQSPTHLIKTRGQQVTLRCSSQSGHNTVSWYQQALGQGPQFIFQYYREEENGRGNFPPRFSGLQFPNYSSELNVNALELDDSALYLCASSLSRGQTEAFFGQGTRLTVV.

The J gene is TRBJ1-2, the V gene TRBV11-3; TRBD1 might be the D (6 bases). V was clipped by 4 bases and J by 7 bases, with 28 bases between them. Germline assignment: CDR1 SGHNT and CDR2 YENEEA. CDR3 length: 18 amino acids. The CDR3 nucleotides are TGTGCCAGCAGCTCCCCCGCCTCTCAGGGGCCCCGGTGGGGTGGCTACACCTTC. This gives the protein CASSSPASQGPRWGGYTF.

The V gene is TRBV28, the J gene TRBJ1-3; no clear D. Deletions cut 3 bases from V and 0 bases from J, with 15 bases between. In germline, CDR1 is MDHEN, CDR2 SYDVKM. The CDR3 has 17 amino acids. CDR3 in DNA: TGTGCCAGCAGTTTGTCATCGCTGGCTTACTCTGGAAACACCATATATTTT. Amino acids: CASSLSSLAYSGNTIYF.

This chain connects TRBV7-9 to TRBJ2-1; 12 nucleotides agree with TRBD2. Per the germline V gene, CDR1 is SEHNR and CDR2 is FQNEAQ (reference sequence). V trimming: 6 bases; J trimming: 7 bases; junction bases outside the gene matches: 13. The CDR3 has 17 amino acids. CDR3 residues: CASRYQRGTSGLNEQFF. Written as DNA, the CDR3 is TGTGCCAGCAGGTATCAGAGGGGGACTAGCGGGCTAAATGAGCAGTTCTTC.

The chain is built from TRBV28 and TRBJ2-1; a possible D gene is TRBD2 (6 bases). The V end was cut by 5 bases, the J end by 4 bases, with 21 bases between. This CDR3 region has 17 residues. CDR1 is MDHEN and CDR2 is SYDVKM in the germline V gene. CDR3: CASSQRGRTGVYNEQFF. DNA for the CDR3: TGTGCCAGCAGTCAAAGGGGTCGAACGGGAGTATACAATGAGCAGTTCTTC.

The chain carries TRBV2 and TRBJ1-5; TRBD1 agrees at 7 bases. J gave up 6 bases and V 6 bases, and 11 bases lay outside the gene matches. CDR1 SNHLY and CDR2 FYNNEI come from the germline V gene. The CDR3 length is 15 residues. The CDR3 nucleotides are TGTGCCAGCAGATCGACCGGGACAGTGGGTCAGCCCCAGCATTTT. It specifies CASRSTGTVGQPQHF.

The chain links TRBV11-2 to TRBJ1-2; no clear D. The CDR3 is made up of 13 amino acids. Trimming cost V 0 bases and J 13 bases, with 15 bases left between them. Germline-derived CDR1 and CDR2 are SGHAT and FQNNGV. The CDR3 DNA reads as TGTGCCAGCAGCTTAGATCGAATCCAACGGGGCACCTTC. It yields the protein CASSLDRIQRGTF.

V and J are TRBV18 and TRBJ2-3, with D possibly being TRBD2 (6 bases). Trimming cost V 3 bases and J 3 bases, with 13 bases left between them. This CDR3 has 15 residues. Germline loops: CDR1 KGHSH, CDR2 LQKENI. The CDR3, as DNA: TGTGCCAGCTCACCTCGGCGGGACCGAACAGATACGCAGTATTTT. Residues: CASSPRRDRTDTQYF. Full variable domain (missing parts from reference TRBV18 and TRBJ2-3): NAGVMQNPRHLVRRRGQEARLRCSPMKGHSHVYWYRQLPEEGLKFMVYLQKENIIDESGMPKERFSAEFPKEGPSILRIQQVVRGDSAAYFCASSPRRDRTDTQYFGPGTRLTVL.

This chain connects TRBV14 to TRBJ2-5, with D unresolved. Between the trimmed V and J ends, which lost 2 bases and 5 bases, there was a span of 3 bases. CDR1 is SGHDN and CDR2 is FVKESK in the germline V gene. The CDR3 sequence is 11 residues long. CDR3 coding DNA: TGTGCCAGCAGCCAACGGGAGACCCAGTACTTC. Its protein product is CASSQRETQYF. The full variable domain, with the rest looked up from reference TRBV14 and TRBJ2-5, is EAGVTQFPSHSVIEKGQTVTLRCDPISGHDNLYWYRRVMGKEIKFLLHFVKESKQDESGMPNNRFLAERTGGTYSTLKVQPAELEDSGVYFCASSQRETQYFGPGTRLLVL.

This clone was counted between two and nine times. The rearrangement uses TRBV7-6 and TRBJ2-5; the match to TRBD1 covers 8 bases. The CDR3 runs 15 residues. Trimming cost V 5 bases and J 4 bases; bases outside gene matches: 9. Germline CDR1 is SGHVS and CDR2 is FNYEAQ. The CDR3 region is CASSLNQGAPETQYF. The CDR3 DNA reads as TGTGCCAGCAGCCTAAACCAGGGGGCCCCAGAGACCCAGTACTTC.

The chain carries TRBV5-5 and TRBJ1-2, with D maybe TRBD1 (6 bases). This CDR3 spans 13 amino acids. Trimming stripped 4 bases from V and 7 bases from J, with 14 bases between. Germline loops: CDR1 SGHKS, CDR2 YYEKEE (reference sequence). DNA for the CDR3: TGTGCCAGCAGCCTCGCAGGGGTTGGTGGCTACACCTTC. Its protein product is CASSLAGVGGYTF. Supplemented by reference TRBV5-5 and TRBJ1-2, the full variable domain reads DAGVTQSPTHLIKTRGQQVTLRCSPISGHKSVSWYQQVLGQGPQFIFQYYEKEERGRGNFPDRFSARQFPNYSSELNVNALLLGDSALYLCASSLAGVGGYTFGSGTRLTVV.

The chain combines TRBV5-6 with TRBJ2-7; TRBD1 agrees at 7 bases. CDR3 length equals 13 residues. Germline-derived CDR1 and CDR2 are SGHDT and YYEEEE. J lost 4 bases, V lost 4 bases, and 5 bases had no gene match. The CDR3 protein is CASSRGQLYEQYF. CDR3 sequence (DNA): TGTGCCAGCAGCCGGGGACAGCTATACGAGCAGTACTTC.

Written as DNA, the CDR3 is TGTGCCAGCAGTCAGGCCGGGACACCGATTACCTACGAGCAGTACTTC. Translation gives CASSQAGTPITYEQYF. The V gene is TRBV3-1 (or the pseudogene TRBV3-2), the J gene TRBJ2-7, with D maybe TRBD1 (6 bases). This CDR3 contains 16 residues. The germline CDR1 and CDR2 sequences are LGHDT and YNNKEL (reference sequence). V lost 6 bases and J 2 bases, leaving 20 bases between the germline ends.

This chain joins TRBV19 and TRBJ2-5, with D possibly being TRBD2 (5 bases). Trimming pared 4 bases from V and 4 bases from J, leaving 13 bases between. This CDR3 contains 14 residues. CDR1 is LNHDA, CDR2 SQIVND, per germline (reference sequence). The CDR3 DNA reads as TGTGCCAGTAGTAGACGTCGGGGTGGAGAGACCCAGTACTTC. It yields the protein CASSRRRGGETQYF.

V gene TRBV19 combines with J gene TRBJ2-3; 7 bases are shared with TRBD1. The CDR3 sequence is 16 residues long. Trimming removed 5 bases from V and 3 bases from J; junction bases left unmatched: 11. In germline, CDR1 is LNHDA, CDR2 SQIVND (reference sequence). The DNA of the CDR3 is TGTGCCAGTAGTGTAACGACAGGGCTCCTGACAGATACGCAGTATTTT. This codes for CASSVTTGLLTDTQYF.

Only one count was recorded for this clone. The CDR3, as DNA: TGTGCCAGCACGTGGGGGGGGAACACTGAAGCTTTCTTT. Its protein is CASTWGGNTEAFF. The chain carries TRBV12-3 or TRBV12-4 and TRBJ1-1; D is perhaps TRBD1 (5 bases). With 7 bases removed from V and 1 base from J, the gap between germline ends came to 10 bases. The CDR3 is made up of 13 amino acids.

This rearrangement joins TRBV5-4 to TRBJ2-7; possibly TRBD2 for D (7 bases). With 2 bases removed from V and 3 bases from J, the gap between germline ends came to 15 bases. This CDR3 is 15 amino acids long. Germline values: CDR1 SGHNT, CDR2 YYREEE (reference sequence). The CDR3 is CASSFFGGLSYEQYF. The CDR3 DNA reads as TGTGCCAGCAGCTTCTTCGGGGGGCTGAGCTACGAGCAGTACTTC.

The chain couples TRBV30 to TRBJ1-6; no definite D call. Germline CDR1 and CDR2: GTSNPN and SVGIG (reference sequence). CDR3 length: 17 amino acids. Trimming pared 4 bases from V and 2 bases from J, leaving 18 bases between. CDR3 in DNA: TGTGCCTGGAAGTCACTCCGCCTCGGTGCCTATAATTCACCCCTCCACTTT. It encodes CAWKSLRLGAYNSPLHF. The full variable domain, rest sourced from reference TRBV30 and TRBJ1-6, is SQTIHQWPATLVQPVGSPLSLECTVEGTSNPNLYWYRQAAGRGLQLLFYSVGIGQISSEVPQNLSASRPQDRQFILSSKKLLLSDSGFYLCAWKSLRLGAYNSPLHFGNGTRLTVT.

The chain joins TRBV3-1 (or the pseudogene TRBV3-2) to TRBJ2-3; maybe TRBD2 (5 bases). The CDR3 consists of 13 residues. V was cut by 6 bases and J by 8 bases, with 15 bases left in between. The germline CDR1 and CDR2 sequences are LGHDT and YNNKEL (reference sequence). This CDR3 reads CASREDGLPTQYF. The DNA for the CDR3 is TGTGCCAGCAGGGAGGACGGGTTGCCTACGCAGTATTTT.

This chain connects TRBV2 to TRBJ2-7; D might be TRBD2 (5 bases). Trimming shortened V by 6 bases and J by 0 bases, and 12 bases separated the two germline ends. Germline V lookup: CDR1 SNHLY, CDR2 FYNNEI. The CDR3 sequence is 14 residues long. CDR3 nucleotides: TGTGCCAGCAGGCGGGCCTGGGGCTCCTACGAGCAGTACTTC. Translating gives CASRRAWGSYEQYF.

The chain combines TRBV7-2 with TRBJ1-1, with TRBD1 matching 7 bases. The CDR3 extends over 14 amino acids. The germline CDR1 and CDR2 sequences are SGHTA and FQGNSA. After removal of 1 base from V and 3 bases from J, the junction contained 2 bases not matched to a gene. CDR3: CASSLEGGDTEAFF. The CDR3 bases are TGTGCCAGCAGCTTAGAAGGGGGCGACACTGAAGCTTTCTTT.

This sequence joins TRBV7-2 and TRBJ1-5; D not resolved. The CDR3 extends over 17 amino acids. Germline assignment: CDR1 SGHTA and CDR2 FQGNSA. V was trimmed by 4 bases and J by 2 bases, leaving 18 bases between them. In DNA form, the CDR3 reads TGTGCCAGCAGCTCCGGAAATCCCCTGAGCGGCAATCAGCCCCAGCATTTT. Translated: CASSSGNPLSGNQPQHF.

V and J are TRBV7-2 and TRBJ1-5; D is perhaps TRBD1 (6 bases). Trimming took 8 bases from V and 5 from J, leaving 16 bases between them. Germline V CDR1 and CDR2: SGHTA, FQGNSA. This CDR3 spans 14 amino acids. CDR3 residues: CASARDNRYQPQHF. In DNA, the CDR3 is TGTGCCAGCGCGAGGGACAACCGATATCAGCCCCAGCATTTT.

This clone was picked up one time. This likely stems from a read error, as it lies one base from a far larger clone. The V and J genes are TRBV27 and TRBJ2-3; unclear D gene. The germline gives CDR1 MNHEY, CDR2 SMNVEV (reference sequence). There are 12 residues in the CDR3. The V end was cut by 5 bases, the J end by 1 base, with 4 bases between. This CDR3 is CASSLGTDTQYF. The CDR3 region has the DNA TGTGCCAGCAGTCTCGGCACAGATACGCAGTATTTT.

The V gene is TRBV5-4, the J gene TRBJ1-1; 7 bases align to TRBD1. V trimming: 5 bases; J trimming: 3 bases; junction bases outside the gene matches: 7. CDR1 is SGHNT and CDR2 is YYREEE in the germline V gene (reference sequence). The CDR3 length is 14 residues. CDR3 DNA sequence: TGTGCCAGCAGTTATGACAGGGCGTACACTGAAGCTTTCTTT. This encodes CASSYDRAYTEAFF.